This TCR beta chain was obtained from a study of radiation and T cells in renal cell carcinoma (TCRdb year 2020). As for the study more broadly: Samples were obtained from a clinical trial, in which 15 Gy stereotactic body radiation therapy was delivered to primary renal cell carcinomas and nephrectomy was performed 4 weeks later. TCR beta sequencing covered 50 to 55 samples in total, comprising some 25 tumors and roughly 27 peripheral blood samples. Across all 50 or so samples, under 5,000,000 unique CDR3 nucleotide sequences encoding around 2,500,000 unique CDR3 amino acid sequences were identified.

CDR3 length: 14 amino acids, cysteine to phenylalanine. The read is trimmed to its CDR3 DNA, 42 bases read in frame from base 1. V is reduced by 2 bases and J by 3 bases, leaving a spacing of 8 bases between them. CDR1 is given as MNHEY and CDR2 as SVGAGI, both from the germline V gene. Points on this clone: Its cognate antigen has yet to be identified. Base qualities are not recorded, but no much larger clone differs from it by a single base.

Summary of the overall study and its limitations: Because pretreatment tumor biopsies were not available, the study could not determine whether clonotypes were already present within the tumor at baseline. Top tumor clonotypes rose in blood from baseline to 2 weeks post-radiation, then contracted by 4 weeks, suggesting transient expansion of tumor-resident clones. The single-armed trial design could not address effects of radiation dose or scheduling on the TCR repertoire. Blood repertoire dynamics were not followed beyond 4 weeks after treatment.

Following the manufacturer's recommendations, the immunoSEQ kit was used to generate TCR beta libraries from genomic DNA. To prepare libraries, a first multiplex PCR with proprietary primers was run, followed by a second PCR that added unique barcodes, and a bead cleanup was done after each round. Each sample batch included a kit-provided positive control reaction and a negative control reaction. The final libraries underwent checking on an Agilent 4200 TapeStation D1000 ScreenTape, volumetric pooling, and quantification by qPCR. Sequencing ran on an Illumina NextSeq500 with a MidOutput 150-cycle cartridge, using 156 Read1 and 15 Index1 cycles with kit custom primers. The pooled library was loaded at 0.75 to 1 pM, with a roughly 20% PhiX control spiked in. The published analysis was carried out like this. Vendor-processed data were analyzed in R, with a clonotype defined as all T cells sharing the same CDR3 nucleotide sequence. In the clone abundance analyses, frequencies were normalized to the 10,000 most abundant clones in each sample. Before analysis, public T cell clones were removed, and these numbered fewer than five per sample on average. Tumor-enriched and baseline blood-enriched clonotypes were defined by at least a 32-fold difference in abundance between compartments. A beta-binomial differential abundance model was used to identify clonotypes that were expanded or contracted between blood time points. Tumor-blood repertoire similarity was measured with the Baroni-Urbani and Buser coefficient, and group comparisons used two-tailed Wilcoxon tests in R. Imported from immuneACCESS, the table was reduced by TCRdb to in-frame sequences with V and J called. These copies leave out some clones; in studies compared against another copy, an unresolved V gene accounts for under half, and the cause of the remainder is not known. The V and J calls and clone size were taken over from that table, and D and trimming were inferred from the DNA. This sample lists 70,000 to 100,000 clones; 70% to 90% were detected once. The top ten hold 20% to 25% of the sample.

The sample's time point, from its label and the paper: blood 2 weeks post-SBRT. Explained via the paper, the treatment or condition label denotes: 15 Gy SBRT to primary tumor, nephrectomy 4 weeks later. To track tumor-enriched clonotypes, serial peripheral blood was sampled from radiation-treated patients at baseline and at 2 weeks and 4 weeks after SBRT. Every patient's renal cell carcinoma showed clear cell pathology. Genomic DNA for TCR sequencing was prepared using the QIAamp DNA Blood Mini Kit (Qiagen). The analyses included only samples that passed all quality control checks. The sequence was collected from a woman between 50 and 59 years old with renal cell carcinoma. The sequence joins TRBV6-5 to TRBJ1-5, with no reliable assignment of the D segment. The source material was blood, sampled from a patient whose treatment included radiotherapy and nephrectomy. The CDR3 has the sequence CASSYGEPNQPQHF. The DNA is as follows: TGTGCCAGCAGTTACGGTGAACCCAATCAGCCCCAGCATTTT.